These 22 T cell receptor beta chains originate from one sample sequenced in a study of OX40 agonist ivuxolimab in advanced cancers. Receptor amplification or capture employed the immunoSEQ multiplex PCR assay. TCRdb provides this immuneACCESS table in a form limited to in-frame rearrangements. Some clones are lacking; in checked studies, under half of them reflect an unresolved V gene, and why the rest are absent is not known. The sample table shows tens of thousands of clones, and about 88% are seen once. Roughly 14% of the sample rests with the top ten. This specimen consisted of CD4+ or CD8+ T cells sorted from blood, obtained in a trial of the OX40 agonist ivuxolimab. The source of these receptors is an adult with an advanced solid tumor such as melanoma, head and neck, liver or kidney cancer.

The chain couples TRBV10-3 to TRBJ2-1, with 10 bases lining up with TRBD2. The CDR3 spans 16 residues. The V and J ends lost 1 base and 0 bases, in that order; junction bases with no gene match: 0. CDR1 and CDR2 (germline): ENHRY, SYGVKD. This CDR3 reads CAISEWTSGSYNEQFF. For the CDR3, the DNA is TGTGCCATCAGTGAGTGGACTAGCGGCTCCTACAATGAGCAGTTCTTC.

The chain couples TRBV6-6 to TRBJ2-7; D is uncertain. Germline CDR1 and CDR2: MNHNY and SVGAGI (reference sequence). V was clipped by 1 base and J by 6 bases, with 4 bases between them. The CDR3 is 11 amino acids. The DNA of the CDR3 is TGTGCCAGCAGTTACTACGGCGAGCAGTACTTC. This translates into CASSYYGEQYF.

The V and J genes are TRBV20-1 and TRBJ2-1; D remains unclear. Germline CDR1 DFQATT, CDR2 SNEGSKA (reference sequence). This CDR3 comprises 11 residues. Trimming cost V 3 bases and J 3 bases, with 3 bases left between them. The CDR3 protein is CSASLYNEQFF. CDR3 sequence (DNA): TGCAGTGCTAGTCTCTACAATGAGCAGTTCTTC.

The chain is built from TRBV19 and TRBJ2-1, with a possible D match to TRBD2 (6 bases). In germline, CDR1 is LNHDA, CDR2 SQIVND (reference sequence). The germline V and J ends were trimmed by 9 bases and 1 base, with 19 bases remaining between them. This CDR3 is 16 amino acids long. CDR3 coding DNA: TGTGCCAGCCGAGGGGACTTCTCCATATCCTACAATGAGCAGTTCTTC. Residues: CASRGDFSISYNEQFF.

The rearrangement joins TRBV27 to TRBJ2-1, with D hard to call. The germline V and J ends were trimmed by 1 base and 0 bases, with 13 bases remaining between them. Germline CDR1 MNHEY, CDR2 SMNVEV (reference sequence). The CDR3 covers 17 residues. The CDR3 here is CASSLFPQLSSYNEQFF. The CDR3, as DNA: TGTGCCAGCAGTTTATTCCCCCAGCTAAGCTCCTACAATGAGCAGTTCTTC.

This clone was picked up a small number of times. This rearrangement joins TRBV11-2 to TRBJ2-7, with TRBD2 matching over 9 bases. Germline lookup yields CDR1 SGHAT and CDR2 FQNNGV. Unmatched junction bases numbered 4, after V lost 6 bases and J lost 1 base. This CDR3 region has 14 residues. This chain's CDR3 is CASSKTSGSYEQYF. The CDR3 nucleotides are TGTGCCAGCAGTAAGACTAGCGGTTCCTACGAGCAGTACTTC.

The CDR3 here is CASHKGLGTGGQPQHF. CDR3 bases: TGTGCCAGCCACAAAGGTCTGGGGACAGGAGGCCAGCCCCAGCATTTT. This rearrangement joins TRBV28 to TRBJ1-5; 8 bases line up with TRBD1. CDR3 length: 16 residues. The V and J ends lost 8 bases and 7 bases, in that order; junction bases with no gene match: 16. CDR1 and CDR2 from the germline V gene are MDHEN and SYDVKM.

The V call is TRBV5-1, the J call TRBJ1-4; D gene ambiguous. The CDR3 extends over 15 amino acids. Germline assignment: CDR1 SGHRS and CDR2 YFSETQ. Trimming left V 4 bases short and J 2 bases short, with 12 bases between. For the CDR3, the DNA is TGCGCCAGCAGCCCCTGGGGAGCGACTAATGAAAAACTGTTTTTT. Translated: CASSPWGATNEKLFF.

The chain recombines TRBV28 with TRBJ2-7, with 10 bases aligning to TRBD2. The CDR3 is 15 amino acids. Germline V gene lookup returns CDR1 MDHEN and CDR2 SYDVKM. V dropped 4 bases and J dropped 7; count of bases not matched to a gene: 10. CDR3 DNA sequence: TGTGCCAGCAGTTGGCCTAGCGGGGGTCTTGAAGAGCAGTACTTC. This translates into CASSWPSGGLEEQYF.

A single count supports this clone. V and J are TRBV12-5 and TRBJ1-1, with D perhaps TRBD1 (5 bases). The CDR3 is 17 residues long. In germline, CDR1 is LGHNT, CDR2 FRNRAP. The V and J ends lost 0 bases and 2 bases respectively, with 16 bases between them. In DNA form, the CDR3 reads TGTGCTAGTGGTTTGGTAGGGGAAGAGGGTCCCAACACTGAAGCTTTCTTT. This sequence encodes CASGLVGEEGPNTEAFF.

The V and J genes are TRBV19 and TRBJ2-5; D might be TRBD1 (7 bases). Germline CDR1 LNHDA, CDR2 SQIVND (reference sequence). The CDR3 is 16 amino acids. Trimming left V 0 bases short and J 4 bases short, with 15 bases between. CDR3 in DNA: TGTGCCAGTAGTATAGATCAGGGGGGTCCTTTAGAGACCCAGTACTTC. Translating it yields CASSIDQGGPLETQYF. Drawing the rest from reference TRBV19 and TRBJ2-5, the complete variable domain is DGGITQSPKYLFRKEGQNVTLSCEQNLNHDAMYWYRQDPGQGLRLIYYSQIVNDFQKGDIAEGYSVSREKKESFPLTVTSAQKNPTAFYLCASSIDQGGPLETQYFGPGTRLLVL.

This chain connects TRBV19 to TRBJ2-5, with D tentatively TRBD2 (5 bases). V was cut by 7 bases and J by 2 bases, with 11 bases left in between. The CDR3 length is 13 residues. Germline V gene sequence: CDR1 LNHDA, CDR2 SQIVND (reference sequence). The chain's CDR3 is CASTAPGQETQYF. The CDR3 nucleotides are TGTGCCAGTACAGCGCCGGGGCAAGAGACCCAGTACTTC.

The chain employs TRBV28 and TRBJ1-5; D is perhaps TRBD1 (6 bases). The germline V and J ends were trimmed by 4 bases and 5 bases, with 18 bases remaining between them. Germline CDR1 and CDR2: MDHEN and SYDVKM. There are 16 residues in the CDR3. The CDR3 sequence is CASSSYNRGAHQPQHF. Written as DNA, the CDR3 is TGTGCCAGCAGTTCATACAACCGGGGGGCGCATCAGCCCCAGCATTTT.

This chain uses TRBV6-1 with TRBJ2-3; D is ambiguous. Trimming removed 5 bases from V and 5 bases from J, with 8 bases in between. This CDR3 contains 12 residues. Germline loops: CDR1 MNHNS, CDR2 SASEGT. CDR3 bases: TGTGCCAGCAGTTATTATCTAGATACGCAGTATTTT. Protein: CASSYYLDTQYF.

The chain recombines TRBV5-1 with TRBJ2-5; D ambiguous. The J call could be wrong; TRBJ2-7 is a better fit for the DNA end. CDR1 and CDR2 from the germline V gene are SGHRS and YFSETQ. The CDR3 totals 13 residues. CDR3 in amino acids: CASSLVLGAEQYF. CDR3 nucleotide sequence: TGCGCCAGCAGCTTGGTGCTCGGCGCCGAGCAGTACTTC.

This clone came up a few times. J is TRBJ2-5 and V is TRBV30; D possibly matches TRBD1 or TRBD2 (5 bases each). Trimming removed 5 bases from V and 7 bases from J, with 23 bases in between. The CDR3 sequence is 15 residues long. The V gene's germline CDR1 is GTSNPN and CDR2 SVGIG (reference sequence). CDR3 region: CAWAVPGTVGWTQYF. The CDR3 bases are TGTGCCTGGGCCGTCCCCGGGACGGTTGGTTGGACCCAGTACTTC.

CDR3 in DNA: TGTGCCAGCAGCTTAGATGTGGGGGCGGCCTACGAGCAGTACTTC. This encodes CASSLDVGAAYEQYF. The rearrangement uses TRBV11-2 and TRBJ2-7; D perhaps matches TRBD1 (6 bases). CDR1 is SGHAT, CDR2 FQNNGV, per germline. This CDR3 spans 15 amino acids. Trimming removed 0 bases from V and 2 bases from J, with 11 bases in between.

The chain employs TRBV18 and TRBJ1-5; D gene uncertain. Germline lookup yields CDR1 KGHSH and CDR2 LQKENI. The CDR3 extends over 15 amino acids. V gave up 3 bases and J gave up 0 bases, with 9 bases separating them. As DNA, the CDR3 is TGTGCCAGCTCACCGCAGCGAGATAGCAATCAGCCCCAGCATTTT. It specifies CASSPQRDSNQPQHF.

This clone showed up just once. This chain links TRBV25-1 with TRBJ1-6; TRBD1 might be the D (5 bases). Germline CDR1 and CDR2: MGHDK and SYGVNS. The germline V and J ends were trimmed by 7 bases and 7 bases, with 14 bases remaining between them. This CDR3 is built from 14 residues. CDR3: CASTAGHRNSPLHF. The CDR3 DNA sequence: TGTGCCAGCACGGCCGGGCACAGGAATTCACCCCTCCACTTT.

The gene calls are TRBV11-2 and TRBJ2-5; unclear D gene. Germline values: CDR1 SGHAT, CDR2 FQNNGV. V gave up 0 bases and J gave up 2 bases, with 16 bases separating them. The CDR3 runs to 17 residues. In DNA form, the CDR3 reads TGTGCCAGCAGCTTAGATTGGCGCACTTCAATACAAGAGACCCAGTACTTC. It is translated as CASSLDWRTSIQETQYF.

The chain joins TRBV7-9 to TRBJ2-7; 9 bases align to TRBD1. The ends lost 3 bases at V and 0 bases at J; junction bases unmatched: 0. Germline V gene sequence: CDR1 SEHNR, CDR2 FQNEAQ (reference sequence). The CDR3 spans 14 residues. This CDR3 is CASSLDRGSYEQYF. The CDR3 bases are TGTGCCAGCAGCTTGGACAGGGGCTCCTACGAGCAGTACTTC.

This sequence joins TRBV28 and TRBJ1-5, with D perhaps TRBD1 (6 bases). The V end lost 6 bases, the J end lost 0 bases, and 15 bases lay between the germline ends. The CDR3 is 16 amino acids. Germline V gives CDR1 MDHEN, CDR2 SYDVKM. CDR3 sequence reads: CASRTRQAYSNQPQHF. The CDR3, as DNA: TGTGCCAGCAGGACCAGACAGGCTTATAGCAATCAGCCCCAGCATTTT.